Following are 15 T cell receptor beta chains from one sample sequenced in a study of T cells after yellow fever vaccination. TCRdb independently ran MiXCR on the 5' RACE reads; one entry per CDR3 protein. This table holds about 320,000 distinct CDR3 sequences, around 10% found once. The sample consisted of CD4+ T cells sorted from PBMCs, taken 45 days after the yellow fever booster vaccination. These receptor sequences come from a man aged 18 to 29 who received the YFV17D yellow fever vaccine.

The chain carries TRBV19 and TRBJ2-5; D perhaps matches TRBD1 (6 bases). The CDR3 totals 13 residues. V was cut by 7 bases and J by 0 bases, with 9 bases left in between. Germline V gene lookup returns CDR1 LNHDA and CDR2 SQIVND (reference sequence). CDR3 protein: CASNRDNQETQYF. In DNA form, the CDR3 reads TGTGCCAGTAACAGGGACAACCAAGAGACCCAGTACTTC.

Only a few counts were recorded for this clonotype. The V call is TRBV29-1, the J call TRBJ1-3; 9 bases agree with TRBD1. The CDR3 is made up of 14 amino acids. Germline CDR1 SQVTM, CDR2 ANQGSEA. V lost 7 bases, J lost 0 bases, and 4 bases stayed unmatched. The CDR3 loop is CSGQGGNSGNTIYF. CDR3 nucleotides: TGCAGCGGACAGGGGGGAAACTCTGGAAACACCATATATTTT. Complete variable domain (other parts from reference TRBV29-1 and TRBJ1-3): SAVISQKPSRDICQRGTSLTIQCQVDSQVTMMFWYRQQPGQSLTLIATANQGSEATYESGFVIDKFPISRPNLTFSTLTVSNMSPEDSSIYLCSGQGGNSGNTIYFGEGSWLTVV.

This clonotype came up many times. The chain recombines TRBV6-6 with TRBJ1-1; 7 nucleotides agree with TRBD1. The CDR3 consists of 15 residues. In germline, CDR1 is MNHNY, CDR2 SVGAGI (reference sequence). Unmatched junction bases numbered 2, after V lost 0 bases and J lost 1 base. The CDR3 sequence is CASSYSGTANTEAFF. The DNA for the CDR3 is TGTGCCAGCAGTTACTCCGGGACAGCGAACACTGAAGCTTTCTTT.

The chain couples TRBV12-3 or TRBV12-4 to TRBJ1-6; TRBD1 matches at 12 bases. V lost 5 bases, J lost 9 bases, and 5 bases stayed unmatched. This CDR3 spans 15 amino acids. CDR3 in DNA: TGTGCCAGCAGTGCAGGGACAGGGGGCTCTTCACCCCTCCACTTT. The encoded protein is CASSAGTGGSSPLHF.

This clonotype was found many times. This chain links TRBV4-3 with TRBJ1-2, with D unresolved. CDR1 LGHNA and CDR2 YSLEER come from the germline V gene. The germline V and J ends were trimmed by 0 bases and 4 bases, with 12 bases remaining between them. The CDR3 length is 15 residues. In DNA, the CDR3 is TGCGCCAGCAGCCAAGACGGAGGCACCCCCTATGGCTACACCTTC. The encoded protein is CASSQDGGTPYGYTF.

This rearrangement joins TRBV20-1 to TRBJ2-3; TRBD1 agrees at 9 bases. The V gene end was trimmed by 3 bases and the J gene end by 0 bases; junction bases not matched to a gene: 4. Germline lookup yields CDR1 DFQATT and CDR2 SNEGSKA (reference sequence). The CDR3 extends over 15 amino acids. Here the CDR3 DNA reads TGCAGTGCTAGGGAACAGGGGGCAAGCACAGATACGCAGTATTTT. It is translated as CSAREQGASTDTQYF.

V and J are TRBV5-1 and TRBJ2-3; 9 bases are a match to TRBD1. This CDR3 comprises 16 residues. Trimming removed 3 bases from V and 5 bases from J; junction bases left unmatched: 10. Germline V CDR1 and CDR2: SGHRS, YFSETQ. The CDR3 region has the DNA TGCGCCAGCAGCTGGGCCGGGACAGGGAAGGGAGATACGCAGTATTTT. This codes for CASSWAGTGKGDTQYF.

The V gene is TRBV4-3, the J gene TRBJ1-5; unclear D gene. This CDR3 has 14 amino acids. Trimming shortened V by 0 bases and J by 3 bases, and 6 bases separated the two germline ends. The V gene's germline CDR1 is LGHNA and CDR2 YSLEER. The CDR3 is CASSQEQANQPQHF. The CDR3 DNA reads TGCGCCAGCAGCCAAGAGCAGGCCAATCAGCCCCAGCATTTT.

This clonotype was seen at least ten times. The rearrangement links TRBV10-3 to TRBJ1-5; no clear D. V dropped 3 bases and J dropped 0 bases, with 0 bases sitting between them. This CDR3 contains 12 residues. Germline V gene sequence: CDR1 ENHRY, CDR2 SYGVKD. Written as DNA, the CDR3 is TGTGCCATCAGTGATAGCAATCAGCCCCAGCATTTT. It translates to CAISDSNQPQHF.

The chain employs TRBV5-1 and TRBJ2-2; 7 positions match TRBD2. The CDR3 runs to 16 residues. J lost 0 bases, V lost 4 bases, and 6 bases had no gene match. Per the germline V gene, CDR1 is SGHRS and CDR2 is YFSETQ. This chain's CDR3 is CASSQELAPNTGELFF. CDR3 in DNA: TGCGCCAGCAGCCAAGAACTAGCGCCGAACACCGGGGAGCTGTTTTTT.

This clonotype was detected a few times. CDR3 coding DNA: TGCAGCTCGGGACTAGCGGGGGGCTCCTACAATGAGCAGTTCTTC. This sequence encodes CSSGLAGGSYNEQFF. The chain combines TRBV29-1 with TRBJ2-1; 15 bases match TRBD2. Germline lookup yields CDR1 SQVTM and CDR2 ANQGSEA. The CDR3 is 15 amino acids. V trimming: 8 bases; J trimming: 0 bases; junction bases outside the gene matches: 2.

The genes are TRBV18 and TRBJ2-2, with 9 nucleotides matching TRBD1. Germline lookup yields CDR1 KGHSH and CDR2 LQKENI. V trimming: 5 bases; J trimming: 3 bases; junction bases outside the gene matches: 4. The CDR3 consists of 15 residues. The CDR3 reads CASSAGQGDTGELFF. The CDR3 DNA is TGTGCCAGCTCAGCGGGACAGGGCGACACCGGGGAGCTGTTTTTT.

This rearrangement joins TRBV20-1 to TRBJ2-2, with D possibly being TRBD1 or TRBD2 (6 bases each). CDR3 length: 15 residues. V gave up 0 bases and J gave up 4 bases, with 12 bases separating them. Germline CDR1 DFQATT, CDR2 SNEGSKA (reference sequence). CDR3 DNA sequence: TGCAGTGCTAGAGATGCGGGGACACGCACCGGGGAGCTGTTTTTT. Translation: CSARDAGTRTGELFF.

This clonotype was seen many times. The chain recombines TRBV6-5 with TRBJ2-1; D is perhaps TRBD2 (6 bases). The CDR3 is 16 amino acids. Germline CDR1 MNHEY, CDR2 SVGAGI. Between the trimmed V and J ends, which lost 7 bases and 2 bases, there was a span of 18 bases. Written as DNA, the CDR3 is TGTGCCAGCACCCCGTCCGGGACTGGGCCCTACAATGAGCAGTTCTTC. This encodes CASTPSGTGPYNEQFF.

The V call is TRBV18, the J call TRBJ1-6, with unresolved D. Germline-derived CDR1 and CDR2 are KGHSH and LQKENI. CDR3 length: 13 amino acids. Trimming shortened V by 6 bases and J by 9 bases, and 12 bases separated the two germline ends. The CDR3 coding sequence is TGTGCCAGCTCCGCGGCTGGCGGTTCACCCCTCCACTTT. This codes for CASSAAGGSPLHF.